Each of the 5 T cell receptor beta chains below was sequenced from the same sample in a study of CD8+CD57+ T cells in acquired aplastic anemia. All sequencing subjects had displayed CD8+CD57+ cell expansion on flow cytometry. Profiling that covered TCR beta VDJ and CDR3 relied on genomic DNA as its template. MiXCR, applied by TCRdb to the reads, yields one record per CDR3 protein. The table lists 450,000 to 600,000 distinct CDR3 sequences, over 25% of them singletons. What was sequenced was sorted CD4+, CD8+, or CD8+CD57+ T cells (not recorded which) from PBMCs. The receptors here all came from a human donor with aplastic anemia.

This clonotype was detected many times. The gene calls are TRBV10-3 and TRBJ2-5, with 11 bases identical to TRBD2. Per the germline V gene, CDR1 is ENHRY and CDR2 is SYGVKD. The V and J ends lost 2 bases and 2 bases, in that order; junction bases with no gene match: 1. The CDR3 extends over 15 amino acids. Here the CDR3 reads CAISERTSGQETQYF. The CDR3 DNA reads TGTGCCATCAGTGAGAGGACTAGCGGGCAAGAGACCCAGTACTTC.

This clonotype appeared a few times. The chain has TRBV14 and TRBJ1-4, with 7 positions matching TRBD1. Germline assignment: CDR1 SGHDN and CDR2 FVKESK. The ends lost 5 bases at V and 3 bases at J; junction bases unmatched: 6. The CDR3 covers 15 residues. CDR3 DNA: TGTGCCAGCAGCTTACATCAGGGGGCTAATGAAAAACTGTTTTTT. Its translation is CASSLHQGANEKLFF.

This clonotype has a count of ten or more. This chain joins TRBV5-1 and TRBJ1-6; D gene unclear. Per the germline V gene, CDR1 is SGHRS and CDR2 is YFSETQ. The CDR3 loop spans 15 amino acids. The V end lost 0 bases, the J end lost 7 bases, and 11 bases lay between the germline ends. The CDR3 reads CASSLAWTENSPLHF. Written as DNA, the CDR3 is TGCGCCAGCAGCTTGGCGTGGACGGAGAATTCACCCCTCCACTTT.

This clonotype has just a few counts. The chain has TRBV4-3 and TRBJ2-7; no definite D call. The germline V and J ends were trimmed by 1 base and 0 bases, with 13 bases remaining between them. This CDR3 is 16 amino acids long. Germline CDR1 and CDR2: LGHNA and YSLEER. The CDR3 DNA reads as TGCGCCAGCAGCCAAGGTGGGTCCTCTCCCTCCTACGAGCAGTACTTC. Translating gives CASSQGGSSPSYEQYF.

The chain carries TRBV10-3 and TRBJ1-1; D perhaps matches TRBD1 (6 bases). With 9 bases removed from V and 1 base from J, the gap between germline ends came to 9 bases. CDR3 size: 12 residues. Germline V CDR1 and CDR2: ENHRY, SYGVKD. The CDR3 coding sequence is TGTGCCATTCAACAGGGGAACACTGAAGCTTTCTTT. This gives the protein CAIQQGNTEAFF.